One sample yielded the 28 T cell receptor beta chains listed below, sequenced in a study of T-cell reconstitution after alpha-beta-depleted transplantation in children (dated by TCRdb to the mid-2010s). The method was PCR. Sequenced on an Illumina HiSeq 2500. To normalize quantification of the TCRbeta repertoire, the TCR libraries were built with molecular barcoding that relied on unique molecular identifiers. TCRdb reran the public reads through fastp at Q25 and MiXCR, keeping productive beta chains. For every CDR3 protein sequence, its rows merge into one entry that carries the most common genes and DNA. The sample table records hundreds of thousands of distinct CDR3 sequences; about an eighth of these occur just once. In total, the top ten clones hold 0.79% of the sample. Interpreted using the paper, the treatment or condition label stands for: allogeneic hematopoietic cell transplantation with graft depleted of TCRalphabeta T cells and CD19 B cells.

The sequenced sample was PBMCs, obtained before TCRalphabeta/CD19-depleted stem cell transplant. The receptors were sampled from a girl aged 2 to 10 with congenital amegakaryocytic thrombocytopenia, due to receive a stem cell transplant.

The chain has TRBV7-6 and TRBJ2-3; TRBD2 aligns across 7 bases. Germline CDR1 is SGHVS and CDR2 is FNYEAQ. V trimming: 3 bases; J trimming: 10 bases; junction bases outside the gene matches: 16. The CDR3 consists of 16 residues. The CDR3 loop reads CASSFRFGGSVKAQYF. DNA for the CDR3: TGTGCCAGCAGCTTCCGGTTTGGCGGGAGTGTTAAGGCGCAGTATTTT.

The table lists this clonotype with a few counts. The chain is built from TRBV4-1 and TRBJ2-7; 7 bases match TRBD2. The germline gives CDR1 MGHRA, CDR2 YSYEKL. The CDR3 length is 15 residues. J lost 6 bases, V lost 0 bases, and 8 bases had no gene match. CDR3 residues: CASSQDLGGSLEQYF. CDR3 sequence (DNA): TGCGCCAGCAGCCAAGATTTAGGCGGGAGTCTCGAGCAGTACTTC.

The table lists this clonotype with a few counts. This chain joins TRBV5-1 and TRBJ2-7, with 7 bases lining up with TRBD2. V shed 4 bases and J 3 bases; nucleotides not matched to a gene: 10. There are 15 residues in the CDR3. Germline V gene sequence: CDR1 SGHRS, CDR2 YFSETQ. In DNA, the CDR3 is TGCGCCAGCAGCCCTTTTGATGCGGGAGACTACGAGCAGTACTTC. This gives the protein CASSPFDAGDYEQYF. The variable domain in full, completed from reference TRBV5-1 and TRBJ2-7, reads KAGVTQTPRYLIKTRGQQVTLSCSPISGHRSVSWYQQTPGQGLQFLFEYFSETQRNKGNFPGRFSGRQFSNSRSEMNVSTLELGDSALYLCASSPFDAGDYEQYFGPGTRLTVT.

The rearrangement joins TRBV7-2 to TRBJ1-2; a weak D match, TRBD1 (5 bases). Looked up from germline, CDR1 is SGHTA and CDR2 is FQGNSA. The V gene lost 1 base and the J gene lost 7 bases, with 13 bases spanning the gap. This CDR3 contains 14 residues. This CDR3 reads CASSLGVWGSGYTF. CDR3 DNA sequence: TGTGCCAGCAGCTTAGGAGTCTGGGGCTCTGGCTACACCTTC.

This clonotype came up many times. J is TRBJ2-2 and V is TRBV5-1; 9 bases align to TRBD2. Germline CDR1 is SGHRS and CDR2 is YFSETQ. V shed 1 base, J shed 4 bases, and the junction held 5 bases outside the gene matches. The CDR3 contains 16 residues. The CDR3 nucleotides are TGCGCCAGCAGCTTGCGTGTTAGCGGGAGCACCGGGGAGCTGTTTTTT. This codes for CASSLRVSGSTGELFF.

As regards this clonotype: A much larger clone differs by one base, so this may be a read error. The chain carries TRBV10-3 and TRBJ2-7, with D perhaps TRBD1 (6 bases). The CDR3 is 13 amino acids. Germline V gene sequence: CDR1 ENHRY, CDR2 SYGVKD. The DNA for the CDR3 is TGTGCCATCAGTGATCAGGGGTCCTACGACCAGTACTTC. Its translation: CAISDQGSYDQYF.

Many counts were recorded for this clonotype. V and J are TRBV29-1 and TRBJ2-5; D is possibly TRBD2 (6 bases). Germline CDR1 SQVTM, CDR2 ANQGSEA. Trimming stripped 7 bases from V and 6 bases from J, with 18 bases between. The CDR3 spans 13 residues. CDR3 protein: CSASGGESKTQYF. CDR3 nucleotides: TGCAGCGCCTCCGGGGGAGAATCAAAGACCCAGTACTTC.

The CDR3 DNA sequence: TGCGCCAGCAGCTTGGGAGTCCTGACTAGCACAGATACGCAGTATTTT. This sequence encodes CASSLGVLTSTDTQYF. The chain combines TRBV5-1 with TRBJ2-3; D remains unclear. This CDR3 region has 16 residues. Trimming took off 0 bases at V and 0 bases at J, with 11 bases between the two ends. Germline loops: CDR1 SGHRS, CDR2 YFSETQ.

This chain uses TRBV11-1 with TRBJ2-1, with a possible D match to TRBD2 (5 bases). Trimming removed 3 bases from V and 5 bases from J, with 20 bases in between. There are 17 residues in the CDR3. Germline V lookup: CDR1 SGHAT, CDR2 FQDESV (reference sequence). CDR3 amino acids: CASSFASLGLGDNEQFF. The CDR3 DNA follows: TGTGCCAGCAGCTTTGCGAGCCTAGGACTCGGGGACAATGAGCAGTTCTTC.

The genes are TRBV6-1 and TRBJ1-6; D may be TRBD1 (5 bases). CDR1 is MNHNS and CDR2 is SASEGT in the germline V gene. The CDR3 length is 14 residues. Trimming cost V 4 bases and J 8 bases, with 12 bases left between them. The CDR3 protein is CASSAPGRDSPLHF. CDR3 coding DNA: TGTGCCAGCAGTGCCCCAGGGAGGGATTCACCCCTCCACTTT.

There are a few counts of this clonotype. The genes are TRBV7-9 and TRBJ2-1, with 10 bases fitting TRBD2. Trimming cost V 6 bases and J 8 bases; bases outside gene matches: 13. Per the germline V gene, CDR1 is SEHNR and CDR2 is FQNEAQ (reference sequence). The CDR3 is 16 residues long. CDR3 in amino acids: CASRQTGTSVADEQFF. The CDR3 DNA reads TGTGCCAGCAGGCAGACCGGGACTAGCGTTGCGGATGAGCAGTTCTTC.

This clonotype came up many times. This chain connects TRBV20-1 to TRBJ2-3; 13 bases fit TRBD2. Germline V CDR1 and CDR2: DFQATT, SNEGSKA (reference sequence). After removal of 0 bases from V and 7 bases from J, the junction contained 7 bases not matched to a gene. This CDR3 spans 16 amino acids. The CDR3 coding sequence is TGCAGTGCTAGAGATGCACTAGCGGGAGGGCCGTATACGCAGTATTTT. It translates to CSARDALAGGPYTQYF.

V usage is TRBV10-3 and J usage is TRBJ2-2; the D gene is possibly TRBD2 (6 bases). The V gene lost 6 bases and the J gene lost 5 bases, with 16 bases spanning the gap. Germline-derived CDR1 and CDR2 are ENHRY and SYGVKD. The CDR3 sequence is 15 residues long. The CDR3, as DNA: TGTGCCATCAGCCGCTCTAGCGATGGAACCGGGGAGCTGTTTTTT. It is translated as CAISRSSDGTGELFF.

On this clonotype: A read error is the likely source, as a far larger clone sits one nucleotide away. The chain recombines TRBV12-3 or TRBV12-4 with TRBJ2-7, with D possibly being TRBD2 (6 bases). CDR3 length: 14 residues. Between the trimmed V and J ends, which lost 5 bases and 3 bases, there was a span of 14 bases. This CDR3 reads CASSPGTRNYEQYF. In DNA form, the CDR3 reads TGTGCCAGCAGTCCCGGGACTCGAAACTACGAGCAGTACTTC.

J is TRBJ2-1 and V is TRBV7-2; the D gene is possibly TRBD1 (6 bases). This CDR3 contains 16 residues. Deletions cut 4 bases from V and 2 bases from J, with 15 bases between. Germline lookup yields CDR1 SGHTA and CDR2 FQGNSA. Here the CDR3 DNA reads TGTGCCAGCAGCTCAACAGGGAGTTTCACCTACAATGAGCAGTTCTTC. Translating it yields CASSSTGSFTYNEQFF.

The chain has TRBV7-3 and TRBJ1-1; no definite D call. There are 14 residues in the CDR3. CDR1 SGHTA and CDR2 FQGTGA come from the germline V gene. V gave up 3 bases and J gave up 4 bases, with 12 bases separating them. CDR3 protein: CASSLRVAGTEAFF. As DNA, the CDR3 is TGTGCCAGCAGCTTGCGGGTTGCGGGCACTGAAGCTTTCTTT.

This clonotype was counted many times. This chain uses TRBV20-1 with TRBJ1-1; the D gene is possibly TRBD1 (6 bases). V was trimmed by 4 bases and J by 3 bases, leaving 15 bases between them. Germline V gene lookup returns CDR1 DFQATT and CDR2 SNEGSKA (reference sequence). The CDR3 is 14 amino acids. The DNA of the CDR3 is TGCAGTGCTATTACCGGGGGGCTGGACACTGAAGCTTTCTTT. Protein sequence: CSAITGGLDTEAFF.

The chain links TRBV7-2 to TRBJ2-1, with 7 bases aligning to TRBD2. The CDR3 runs to 16 residues. Trimming took 7 bases from V and 0 from J; bases not matched to a gene: 9. Germline CDR1 and CDR2: SGHTA and FQGNSA. The CDR3 sequence is CASIYTSESSYNEQFF. The CDR3 DNA follows: TGTGCCAGCATTTACACTAGCGAAAGCTCCTACAATGAGCAGTTCTTC.

In regard to this clonotype: Compared with germline, one end of the junction differs, possibly owing to a read error. The chain joins TRBV14 to TRBJ2-7; unclear D gene. CDR1 is SGHDN and CDR2 is FVKESK in the germline V gene. The CDR3 totals 13 residues. The CDR3 DNA is TGTGCCAGCAGCCAAGAACTTTCCTCCGAGCAGTACTTC. Translating it yields CASSQELSSEQYF.

This clonotype showed up many times. The chain is built from TRBV12-3 or TRBV12-4 and TRBJ2-1; the D gene could be TRBD1 or TRBD2 (5 bases each). V lost 3 bases and J 5 bases, leaving 14 bases between the germline ends. The CDR3 extends over 15 amino acids. CDR3 residues: CASSFPGTPNNEQFF. CDR3 coding DNA: TGTGCCAGCAGTTTCCCCGGGACCCCCAACAATGAGCAGTTCTTC.

This clonotype was counted ten times or more. The genes are TRBV3-1 and TRBJ2-7; maybe TRBD1 (5 bases). The V end lost 1 base, the J end lost 2 bases, and 9 bases lay between the germline ends. CDR1 and CDR2 (germline): LGHDT, YNNKEL (reference sequence). This CDR3 is built from 14 residues. The CDR3 protein is CASSQVNRTYEQYF. CDR3 sequence (DNA): TGTGCCAGCAGCCAAGTAAACAGGACCTACGAGCAGTACTTC.

V and J are TRBV20-1 and TRBJ2-7; 10 bases fit TRBD2. This CDR3 has 14 amino acids. The germline V gene has CDR1 DFQATT and CDR2 SNEGSKA (reference sequence). V gave up 6 bases and J gave up 4 bases; unmatched junction bases: 9. CDR3 nucleotides: TGCAGTGCCACACTACTAGCGGGACCTTACGAGCAGTACTTC. This encodes CSATLLAGPYEQYF.

Ten or more counts support this clonotype. The chain carries TRBV12-3 or TRBV12-4 and TRBJ2-3; D unclear. Trimming cost V 5 bases and J 5 bases, with 5 bases left between them. This CDR3 is 11 amino acids long. DNA for the CDR3: TGTGCCAGCAGTACGGGAGATACGCAGTATTTT. This sequence encodes CASSTGDTQYF.

V usage is TRBV30 and J usage is TRBJ1-2; D unclear. Germline CDR1 and CDR2: GTSNPN and SVGIG (reference sequence). The V end was cut by 4 bases, the J end by 3 bases, with 12 bases between. The length of the CDR3 is 13 residues. The DNA for the CDR3 is TGTGCCTGGACCGGTTCTCCTTACTATGGCTACACCTTC. Translated: CAWTGSPYYGYTF.

This clonotype was observed at least ten times. The chain links TRBV29-1 to TRBJ2-5; possible D gene TRBD1, 6 bases. The V end lost 4 bases, the J end lost 0 bases, and 9 bases lay between the germline ends. CDR1 and CDR2 from the germline V gene are SQVTM and ANQGSEA. CDR3 size: 13 residues. DNA of the CDR3: TGCAGCGTTGGTGGGACAAACCAAGAGACCCAGTACTTC. This gives the protein CSVGGTNQETQYF.

V usage is TRBV5-1 and J usage is TRBJ1-2; D is undetermined. Germline V gene sequence: CDR1 SGHRS, CDR2 YFSETQ. V shed 4 bases and J shed 2 bases, with 15 bases lying between them. This CDR3 comprises 15 residues. This CDR3 reads CASSLGLGVNYGYTF. In DNA, the CDR3 is TGCGCCAGCAGCCTCGGGCTGGGCGTGAACTATGGCTACACCTTC.

On this clonotype: A clone one base away is much larger, so this may be a read error. V is TRBV20-1 and J is TRBJ2-1; D not resolved. This CDR3 comprises 14 residues. In germline, CDR1 is DFQATT, CDR2 SNEGSKA (reference sequence). Written as DNA, the CDR3 is TGCAGTGCCCCCGTACGGTATGGGCACAAGGAGCAGTTCTTC. Translating gives CSAPVRYGHKEQFF.

This clonotype was found a few times. The rearrangement uses TRBV7-9 and TRBJ2-1; D gene ambiguous. The germline gives CDR1 SEHNR, CDR2 FQNEAQ (reference sequence). V lost 3 bases and J 1 base, leaving 10 bases between the germline ends. CDR3 length: 15 amino acids. The CDR3, as DNA: TGTGCCAGCAGCTTTCGACGGAGATCCTACAATGAGCAGTTCTTC. The encoded protein is CASSFRRRSYNEQFF.